Each of the 7 T cell receptor beta chains below was sequenced from the same sample in a study of patients and donors after allogeneic stem cell transplantation. Each CDR3 protein is one row after TCRdb ran MiXCR on the RT-PCR reads. The sample includes 150,000 to 200,000 distinct CDR3 sequences, 41% of them seen just once. The sequenced sample consisted of blood, either unsorted or a sorted T cell fraction (not recorded which). These receptors were taken from a human donor who was either an allogeneic HSCT recipient or a stem cell or donor lymphocyte infusion donor (not recorded which). It is not recorded whose cells these are; they may come from a transplant donor.

This chain joins TRBV30 and TRBJ1-2; D is unclear. Trimming pared 5 bases from V and 6 bases from J, leaving 10 bases between. The CDR3 contains 11 residues. Germline V lookup: CDR1 GTSNPN, CDR2 SVGIG (reference sequence). The CDR3 loop is CAWGNQDGYTF. Here the CDR3 DNA reads TGTGCCTGGGGCAACCAGGATGGCTACACCTTC. Complete variable domain (other parts from reference TRBV30 and TRBJ1-2): SQTIHQWPATLVQPVGSPLSLECTVEGTSNPNLYWYRQAAGRGLQLLFYSVGIGQISSEVPQNLSASRPQDRQFILSSKKLLLSDSGFYLCAWGNQDGYTFGSGTRLTVV.

The V call is TRBV9, the J call TRBJ2-2; tentatively, D is TRBD2 (6 bases). Trimming removed 4 bases from V and 0 bases from J, with 16 bases in between. This CDR3 region has 17 residues. The germline V gene has CDR1 SGDLS and CDR2 YYNGEE. The CDR3 loop reads CASSLGRAGPNTGELFF. The CDR3 DNA reads as TGTGCCAGCAGCCTCGGGCGGGCGGGACCGAACACCGGGGAGCTGTTTTTT.

This clonotype was picked up a small number of times. The rearrangement uses TRBV6-2 or TRBV6-3 and TRBJ1-5; D is ambiguous. The CDR3 runs 13 residues. Trimming took 8 bases from V and 3 from J, leaving 11 bases between them. Germline V gives CDR1 MNHEY, CDR2 SVGEGT. The CDR3 loop is CASGRATNQPQHF. The CDR3 region has the DNA TGTGCCAGCGGACGGGCCACCAATCAGCCCCAGCATTTT.

In its sample, this clonotype was seen many times. V gene TRBV20-1 combines with J gene TRBJ2-7; the match to TRBD1 covers 8 bases. The germline V gene encodes CDR1 DFQATT and CDR2 SNEGSKA (reference sequence). The CDR3 covers 13 residues. With 6 bases clipped from V and 3 bases from J, the junction kept 7 bases outside the gene matches. The CDR3 region is CSAPGQASYEQYF. The CDR3 DNA sequence: TGCAGTGCCCCGGGACAGGCGAGCTACGAGCAGTACTTC.

The CDR3 reads CASPDPYEQYF. The CDR3 DNA is TGTGCCAGCCCCGATCCCTACGAGCAGTACTTC. The J gene is TRBJ2-7, the V gene TRBV7-9; unclear D gene. The germline V gene has CDR1 SEHNR and CDR2 FQNEAQ (reference sequence). The CDR3 is made up of 11 amino acids. V dropped 8 bases and J dropped 2 bases, with 7 bases sitting between them.

The J gene is TRBJ1-6, the V gene TRBV7-9; the D is unclear. The V end lost 2 bases, the J end lost 0 bases, and 11 bases lay between the germline ends. The germline V gene has CDR1 SEHNR and CDR2 FQNEAQ (reference sequence). The CDR3 length is 17 residues. In DNA form, the CDR3 reads TGTGCCAGCAGCTTAAAGTCCCCTAGCTCCTATAATTCACCCCTCCACTTT. Translation: CASSLKSPSSYNSPLHF.

The J gene is TRBJ1-4, the V gene TRBV27, with D possibly matching TRBD1 (5 bases). V was cut by 6 bases and J by 8 bases, with 10 bases left in between. Germline V CDR1 and CDR2: MNHEY, SMNVEV (reference sequence). CDR3 length: 12 amino acids. CDR3: CASRGPGEKLFF. CDR3 DNA: TGTGCCAGCAGGGGGCCGGGGGAAAAACTGTTTTTT.